A single T cell receptor beta chain is shown here with its context. Its specificity is not known. Germline V lookup: CDR1 DFQATT, CDR2 SNEGSKA (reference sequence). This CDR3 comprises 17 residues. Trimming at V came to 4 bases and at J to 2 bases, leaving 9 bases not matched to a gene. The data were obtained in a study of human T cells and chemical hapten exposure. General study findings and limits: There was no change with DPC sensitization in TCRs above 1 in 1000 frequency. The study found that PT1 expanded TCR counts correlated positively with patch test score.

As to time point: pre-sensitization, week 0. Treatment here: therapeutic diphenylcyclopropenone sensitization with weekly scalp DPC. Participating donors were patients with alopecia, aged 18 to 70 years, considered appropriate candidates for DPC. MiXCR, applied by TCRdb to the RACE reads, yields one record per CDR3 protein. This table holds 300,000 to 450,000 distinct CDR3 sequences, 5% to 6.5% found once. The V call is TRBV20-1, the J call TRBJ1-4, with 11 bases aligning to TRBD1. The source of this sequence is a woman under 30 with alopecia areata. Some clones in this sample may be carry-over from other donors' samples. The sample was whole blood, taken in connection with sensitization to the hapten diphenylcyclopropenone (DPC). The CDR3 here is CSATGTGGDSTNEKLFF. As DNA, the CDR3 is TGCAGTGCTACCGGGACAGGGGGAGATTCGACTAATGAAAAACTGTTTTTT.